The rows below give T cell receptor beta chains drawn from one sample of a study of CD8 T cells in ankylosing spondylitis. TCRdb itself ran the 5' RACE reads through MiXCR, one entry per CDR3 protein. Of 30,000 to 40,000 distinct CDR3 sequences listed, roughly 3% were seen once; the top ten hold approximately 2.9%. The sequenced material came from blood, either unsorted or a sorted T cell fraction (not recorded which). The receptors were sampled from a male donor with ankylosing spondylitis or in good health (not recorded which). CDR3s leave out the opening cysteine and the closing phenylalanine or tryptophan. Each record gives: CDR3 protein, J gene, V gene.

CDR3 protein: ASSVDLGGDTEAF
J gene: TRBJ1-1
V gene: TRBV9

CDR3 protein: ASSVVPASGLAGPSTDTQY
J gene: TRBJ2-3
V gene: TRBV9

CDR3 protein: ASSRGGSGANVLT
J gene: TRBJ2-6
V gene: TRBV9

CDR3 protein: ASSEQGFWGTDTQY
J gene: TRBJ2-3
V gene: TRBV9

CDR3 protein: ASSSDGGANTGELF
J gene: TRBJ2-2
V gene: TRBV9

CDR3 protein: ASSAGGPFTGELF
J gene: TRBJ2-2
V gene: TRBV9

CDR3 protein: ASSVGQKNTGELF
J gene: TRBJ2-2
V gene: TRBV9

CDR3 protein: ASSAQLGGGIDYGYT
J gene: TRBJ1-2
V gene: TRBV9

CDR3 protein: ASSVGSATNEKLF
J gene: TRBJ1-4
V gene: TRBV9

CDR3 protein: ASSDLAGDGTDTQY
J gene: TRBJ2-3
V gene: TRBV9

CDR3 protein: SARGPRNSGNTIY
J gene: TRBJ1-3
V gene: TRBV20-1

CDR3 protein: ASSVVGRGQPKQF
J gene: TRBJ2-1
V gene: TRBV9

CDR3 protein: ASSGQGRSRNTEAF
J gene: TRBJ1-1
V gene: TRBV9